Below are 2 T cell receptor beta chains sequenced from a single sample in a study of T-cell reconstitution after alpha-beta-depleted transplantation in children. Unique molecular identifiers were used to barcode this TCRbeta library. TCRdb re-analysed the PCR reads in MiXCR, keeping a single row per CDR3 protein. Here the sample spans 360,000 or so distinct CDR3 sequences, over 20% being singletons. Sequenced here: PBMCs from the stem cell graft donor, sampled from the stem cell graft. These receptors were collected from a human donor who donated a stem cell graft to a child with acute myeloid leukemia.

The chain carries TRBV4-2 and TRBJ1-2, with TRBD1 matching 7 bases. With V trimmed by 4 bases and J by 0 bases, 8 bases remained unmatched. The CDR3 runs 16 residues. Germline lookup yields CDR1 LGHNA and CDR2 YNFKEQ. The CDR3 region is CASSLTRDRANYGYTF. The DNA of the CDR3 is TGTGCCAGCAGCCTAACTAGGGACAGAGCTAACTATGGCTACACCTTC.

The sample holds many counts of this clonotype. CDR3 region: CASSLGGGLAGTYNEQFF. The DNA of the CDR3 is TGCGCCAGCAGCTTGGGTGGTGGACTAGCCGGTACTTACAATGAGCAGTTCTTC. The V and J genes are TRBV5-1 and TRBJ2-1; 8 nucleotides line up with TRBD2. Losses at the gene ends were 0 bases for V and 4 bases for J; bases not matched to a gene: 12. The CDR3 has 18 residues. Per the germline V gene, CDR1 is SGHRS and CDR2 is YFSETQ.